The 12 T cell receptor beta chains presented below share a single source sample, sequenced in a study of T cell responses to AZD1222 COVID-19 vaccine. Only in-frame clones appear in the TCRdb table, and some are missing; sequencing was by immunoSEQ multiplex PCR. The table includes some 99,000 clones, nearly 90% detected once. The sample consisted of peripheral blood, taken on day 0 of AZD1222 vaccination. These receptors came from an adult in good health.

The V gene is TRBV10-3, the J gene TRBJ2-1; 8 positions match TRBD1. The CDR3 has 15 amino acids. Trimming at V came to 2 bases and at J to 6 bases, leaving 6 bases not matched to a gene. The V gene's germline CDR1 is ENHRY and CDR2 SYGVKD. CDR3 amino acids: CAISEGQGYGNEQFF. CDR3 bases: TGTGCCATCAGTGAGGGACAGGGCTATGGCAATGAGCAGTTCTTC.

V gene TRBV24-1 combines with J gene TRBJ2-6, with TRBD2 matching 7 bases. The germline V gene encodes CDR1 KGHDR and CDR2 SFDVKD. This CDR3 has 18 residues. V shed 2 bases, J shed 0 bases, and the junction held 6 bases outside the gene matches. The DNA of the CDR3 is TGTGCCACCAGTGATTCGGGGGGAATGGGCTCTGGGGCCAACGTCCTGACTTTC. This encodes CATSDSGGMGSGANVLTF.

This rearrangement joins TRBV5-4 to TRBJ2-4; 14 nucleotides match TRBD2. The CDR3 runs 19 residues. The germline gives CDR1 SGHNT, CDR2 YYREEE (reference sequence). Trimming cost V 4 bases and J 1 base; bases outside gene matches: 10. The CDR3 sequence: CASSTRLAGGVFAKNIQYF. CDR3 bases: TGTGCCAGCAGCACCCGACTAGCGGGAGGGGTATTTGCCAAAAACATTCAGTACTTC.

The V call is TRBV10-3, the J call TRBJ1-1, with D maybe TRBD1 (5 bases). This CDR3 has 12 amino acids. Germline CDR1 reads ENHRY; CDR2 reads SYGVKD. Trimming cost V 6 bases and J 8 bases, with 13 bases left between them. CDR3 region: CAISVPGGEAFF. CDR3 nucleotide sequence: TGTGCCATCAGCGTCCCCGGGGGGGAAGCTTTCTTT.

The chain combines TRBV18 with TRBJ2-2; D is undetermined. Trimming removed 6 bases from V and 5 bases from J, with 16 bases in between. CDR3 length equals 15 residues. Germline V lookup: CDR1 KGHSH, CDR2 LQKENI. The CDR3 DNA reads TGTGCCAGCTCTCCTGACGACGACGGGACCGGGGAGCTGTTTTTT. Amino acids: CASSPDDDGTGELFF.

The chain links TRBV20-1 to TRBJ1-4; no clear D. This CDR3 has 11 amino acids. In germline, CDR1 is DFQATT, CDR2 SNEGSKA (reference sequence). Deletions cut 0 bases from V and 7 bases from J, with 3 bases between. The CDR3 nucleotides read TGCAGTGCTAGAGATACTGAAAAACTGTTTTTT. This gives the protein CSARDTEKLFF.

The V and J genes are TRBV5-1 and TRBJ1-3; D is undetermined. CDR1 and CDR2 from the germline V gene are SGHRS and YFSETQ. V gave up 0 bases and J gave up 0 bases, with 10 bases separating them. The CDR3 is made up of 16 amino acids. CDR3 coding DNA: TGCGCCAGCAGCTTGGAAACCAGCCTCTCTGGAAACACCATATATTTT. It is translated as CASSLETSLSGNTIYF.

The CDR3 bases are TGTGCCAGCAGCACGTCCCCTGCTTGGACAGATACGCAGTATTTT. Translation: CASSTSPAWTDTQYF. The gene calls are TRBV11-1 and TRBJ2-3; D call uncertain. V was trimmed by 5 bases and J by 3 bases, leaving 15 bases between them. The CDR3 length is 15 residues. Germline loops: CDR1 SGHAT, CDR2 FQDESV (reference sequence).

This sequence joins TRBV28 and TRBJ2-7, with unresolved D. The CDR3 is made up of 15 amino acids. CDR1 MDHEN and CDR2 SYDVKM come from the germline V gene. V dropped 4 bases and J dropped 2 bases, with 15 bases sitting between them. The DNA of the CDR3 is TGTGCCAGCAGTTCCCCGGGCCGTCCCCCCTACGAGCAGTACTTC. Translated: CASSSPGRPPYEQYF.

CDR3 coding DNA: TGTGCCAGCAGTTACTCAGGGAGCTCCTACGAGCAGTACTTC. Encoded protein: CASSYSGSSYEQYF. The chain links TRBV6-2 or TRBV6-3 to TRBJ2-7; D possibly corresponds to TRBD2 (5 bases). From germline, CDR1 is MNHEY and CDR2 SVGEGT. V was trimmed by 0 bases and J by 0 bases, leaving 6 bases between them. This CDR3 region has 14 residues.

The chain links TRBV5-1 to TRBJ2-1, with D hard to call. The germline gives CDR1 SGHRS, CDR2 YFSETQ. The V end was cut by 1 base, the J end by 5 bases, with 7 bases between. This CDR3 is built from 13 residues. CDR3 protein: CASSLSQNNEQFF. In DNA, the CDR3 is TGCGCCAGCAGCTTGTCACAGAACAATGAGCAGTTCTTC. The variable domain in full, completed from reference TRBV5-1 and TRBJ2-1, reads KAGVTQTPRYLIKTRGQQVTLSCSPISGHRSVSWYQQTPGQGLQFLFEYFSETQRNKGNFPGRFSGRQFSNSRSEMNVSTLELGDSALYLCASSLSQNNEQFFGPGTRLTVL.

This chain links TRBV2 with TRBJ1-1; D gene uncertain. Trimming left V 6 bases short and J 0 bases short, with 14 bases between. CDR1 and CDR2 (germline): SNHLY, FYNNEI. This CDR3 region has 15 residues. CDR3 nucleotides: TGTGCCAGCAGGCGACTACAGAATTTGAACACTGAAGCTTTCTTT. It is translated as CASRRLQNLNTEAFF.